The rows below give T cell receptor beta chains drawn from one sample of a study of T cell responses to AZD1222 COVID-19 vaccine. The assay was immunoSEQ multiplex PCR, and TCRdb's table has in-frame clones only and misses some. The table has 80,000 to 95,000 clones, approximately 82% seen once; the top ten hold around 21%. The sequenced sample was peripheral blood, obtained on day 0 of AZD1222 vaccination. Receptor source: an adult in good health. CDR3s include the opening cysteine and the closing phenylalanine or tryptophan. Fields, in order: V gene, D gene, J gene, clone size, CDR3 DNA, CDR3 protein. D genes are given only for firm matches. A clone size is listed for some rows: how often the clone was seen (once, few, many), or a class if it is expanded.

TRBV18	.	TRBJ2-7	.	TGTGCCAGCTCACGGGTAGCGGAGGTCTCCTACGAGCAGTACTTC	CASSRVAEVSYEQYF
TRBV19	TRBD1	TRBJ2-3	.	TGTGCCAGTAGTATTGGGGACAGGGTCACAGATACGCAGTATTTT	CASSIGDRVTDTQYF
TRBV6-2/TRBV6-3	.	TRBJ1-5	few	TGTGCCAGCAGTTACTCGTTCAAGCCAGGGGAGGTTGTGGGCAATCAGCCCCAGCATTTT	CASSYSFKPGEVVGNQPQHF
TRBV13	.	TRBJ2-2	.	TGTGCCAGCAGACCCCGTGGGGGGTCGGTCGGGGAGCTGTTTTTT	CASRPRGGSVGELFF
TRBV28	.	TRBJ1-1	once	TGTGCCAGCAGTAGATCGGCGGATATGAACACTGAAGCTTTCTTT	CASSRSADMNTEAFF
TRBV7-2	.	TRBJ2-7	.	TGTGCCAGCAGCTTAGTGGTGTCCCTGGGTGCCCACGAGCAGTACTTC	CASSLVVSLGAHEQYF
TRBV7-2	.	TRBJ2-7	.	TGTGCCAGCAGCTTAGGCCAGACGGTTTACGAGCAGTACTTC	CASSLGQTVYEQYF
TRBV24-1	.	TRBJ2-1	.	TGTGCCACCAGTCCCGGACAGGGATTCGGGGGAGGGCGGTACAATGAGCAGTTCTTC	CATSPGQGFGGGRYNEQFF
TRBV30	.	TRBJ1-1	few	TGTGCCTGGCTAAAGATGAGGGGTATGAACACTGAAGCTTTCTTT	CAWLKMRGMNTEAFF
TRBV5-1	.	TRBJ2-2	.	TGCGCCAGCAGCTTGGGGAACACCGGGGAGCTGTTTTTT	CASSLGNTGELFF
TRBV7-2	.	TRBJ2-5	once	TGTGCCAGCAGCTTTCCGGCAGGAGAGACCCAGTACTTC	CASSFPAGETQYF
TRBV5-4	TRBD2	TRBJ2-1	.	TGTGCCAGCAGCTCTCCACTAGCGGGACATAACCCGAATGAGCAGTTCTTC	CASSSPLAGHNPNEQFF
TRBV28	TRBD1	TRBJ1-1	.	TGTGCCAGCAGCCGATCCGGGACAGGGAACACTGAAGCTTTCTTT	CASSRSGTGNTEAFF
TRBV19	.	TRBJ2-1	.	TGTGCCAGTAGTAGTCCTAGACAGTATGTCAATGAGCAGTTCTTC	CASSSPRQYVNEQFF
TRBV15	TRBD2	TRBJ2-7	.	TGTGCCACCAGCAGAGTGGCTAGCGGGAACGAGCAGTACTTC	CATSRVASGNEQYF
TRBV7-9	.	TRBJ2-1	.	TGTGCCAGCAGCTTGGGGAGGAATGAGCAGTTCTTC	CASSLGRNEQFF
TRBV5-4	TRBD1	TRBJ2-3	.	TGTGCCAGCAGCTTACGAACAGGGGGCACAGATACGCAGTATTTT	CASSLRTGGTDTQYF
TRBV7-2	TRBD2	TRBJ2-7	.	TGTGCCAGCAGCTTATTTGGACTAGCGAACTACGAGCAGTACTTC	CASSLFGLANYEQYF
TRBV7-6	TRBD2	TRBJ2-1	.	TGTGCCAGCAGCACCCGTCGGTCTAGCGGGAGGGCCGGCGCTGAGCAGTTCTTC	CASSTRRSSGRAGAEQFF
TRBV27	.	TRBJ2-1	.	TGTGCCAGCAGTCGAGACGGTACCTACAATGAGCAGTTCTTC	CASSRDGTYNEQFF
TRBV7-8	.	TRBJ2-7	.	TGTGCCAGCAGCCCTAGGGGCGGGACAGACACCTACGAGCAGTACTTC	CASSPRGGTDTYEQYF
TRBV30	.	TRBJ1-4	.	TGTGCCTGGAGTGTAGACAGAGAAAAACTGTTTTTT	CAWSVDREKLFF
TRBV9	.	TRBJ2-7	.	TGTGCCAGCAGCCCCACATGGGACTCTTCCTACGAGCAGTACTTC	CASSPTWDSSYEQYF
TRBV28	.	TRBJ1-2	few	TGTGCCAGCAGGGGCGGACAGCTGTCCTATGGCTACACCTTC	CASRGGQLSYGYTF
TRBV28	.	TRBJ1-2	.	TGTGCCAGCGTTGTGGACAGACGGAACTATGGCTACACCTTC	CASVVDRRNYGYTF
TRBV6-1	.	TRBJ2-1	.	TGTGCCAGCAGTGAAAGGTCAGAAATGCAGTTCTTC	CASSERSEMQFF
TRBV5-1	TRBD1	TRBJ2-3	.	TGCGCCAGCAGCTTGGCCCGACAGGGGGCGAGGGCAGATACGCAGTATTTT	CASSLARQGARADTQYF
TRBV15	.	TRBJ1-1	few	TGTGCCACCAGCAGGGACCCGAACACTGAAGCTTTCTTT	CATSRDPNTEAFF
TRBV27	TRBD1	TRBJ1-2	.	TGTGCCAGCAGTTCCCCGGGACAGGGATGGAATGGCTACACCTTC	CASSSPGQGWNGYTF
TRBV30	TRBD1	TRBJ2-6	.	TGTGCCTGGAGTCTGGGACAGGGCCCTGGGGCCAACGTCCTGACTTTC	CAWSLGQGPGANVLTF
TRBV4-3	TRBD1	TRBJ1-1	.	TGCGCCAGCAGCCAGTATCAACAGGGGGCTGAGGAAGCTTTCTTT	CASSQYQQGAEEAFF
TRBV30	.	TRBJ1-2	.	TGTGCCTGCCTTACTCAGGGAGCCTATGGCTACACCTTC	CACLTQGAYGYTF
TRBV5-4	.	TRBJ1-1	few	TGTGCCAGCAGCTTATTGGAAGGGCGTGGGTTGAACACTGAAGCTTTCTTT	CASSLLEGRGLNTEAFF
TRBV11-2	TRBD1	TRBJ1-4	.	TGTGCCAGCAGCTCTAAGACAGGGCTGAATGAAAAACTGTTTTTT	CASSSKTGLNEKLFF
TRBV28	.	TRBJ1-2	.	TGTGCCAGCAGAGCGCAGGTGGGGTCTGACGGCTACACCTTC	CASRAQVGSDGYTF
TRBV5-6	.	TRBJ1-1	.	TGTGCCAGCAGCTTGGGGCCGGGGGACCCCTACACTGAAGCTTTCTTT	CASSLGPGDPYTEAFF
TRBV6-5	.	TRBJ2-1	.	TGTGCCAGCAGTTACTCGACGGCTCCCGAGCAGTTCTTC	CASSYSTAPEQFF
TRBV12-3/TRBV12-4	.	TRBJ1-2	once	TGTGCCAGCAGTAAAGGCTTAGGACTTGGCTACACCTTC	CASSKGLGLGYTF
TRBV19	.	TRBJ1-6	.	TGTGCCAGTAGTACCCACTCACAGGGAAGAAGCTCACCCCTCCACTTT	CASSTHSQGRSSPLHF
TRBV5-1	.	TRBJ1-6	.	TGCGCCAGCAGCCAGACGGCGGGGAATTCACCCCTCCACTTT	CASSQTAGNSPLHF
TRBV29-1	.	TRBJ2-7	.	TGCAGCGCCGGAGGACACCAAGGCTACGAGCAGTACTTC	CSAGGHQGYEQYF
TRBV28	.	TRBJ2-5	.	TGTGCCAGCAGAAACCGGGACACAGAGACCCAGTACTTC	CASRNRDTETQYF
TRBV4-1	.	TRBJ1-5	.	TGCGCCAGCAGCCAAGCTCCGACCACAGGGAAGGGTCAGCCCCAGCATTTT	CASSQAPTTGKGQPQHF
TRBV2	TRBD2	TRBJ2-7	.	TGTGCCAGCAGAATGGACGGGGGGTTGAGCTACGAGCAGTACTTC	CASRMDGGLSYEQYF
TRBV6-5	.	TRBJ2-4	once	TGTGCCAGCAGTTCCCCATTAGCCAAAAACATTCAGTACTTC	CASSSPLAKNIQYF
TRBV5-8	.	TRBJ2-1	.	TGTGCCAGCACTAAGGGGGACACATACAATGAGCAGTTCTTC	CASTKGDTYNEQFF
TRBV24-1	.	TRBJ2-1	once	TGTGCCACCAGTGATTTGAGGGTTACAGACAATGAGCAGTTCTTC	CATSDLRVTDNEQFF
TRBV19	TRBD1	TRBJ1-5	.	TGTGCCAGTATCGACAGGGGAAGGGGCAATCAGCCCCAGCATTTT	CASIDRGRGNQPQHF
TRBV28	.	TRBJ2-5	.	TGTGCCAGCACCTTGGGGGGGGCGGAGACCCAGTACTTC	CASTLGGAETQYF
TRBV5-1	TRBD2	TRBJ2-1	.	TGCGCCAGCAGCTTGGGGACTAGCGGCTTCCCCAGGGAGCAGTTCTTC	CASSLGTSGFPREQFF
TRBV29-1	.	TRBJ2-2	.	TGCAGCGTCGGGGACCCCTTCACCGGGGAGCTGTTTTTT	CSVGDPFTGELFF
TRBV6-2/TRBV6-3	.	TRBJ1-2	.	TGTGCCAGCAGTTACCCCGGGACGGCTTATGGCTACACCTTC	CASSYPGTAYGYTF
TRBV7-2	TRBD1	TRBJ2-1	.	TGTGCCAGCAGCCCCGTCGCTAGGGGGCTCTACAATGAGCAGTTCTTC	CASSPVARGLYNEQFF
TRBV19	.	TRBJ1-5	.	TGTGCCAGTAGTATTCCCATGGACAGTTATAGCAATCAGCCCCAGCATTTT	CASSIPMDSYSNQPQHF
TRBV14	.	TRBJ1-2	.	TGTGCCAGCAGCCAAATCGGGACACACTATGGCTACACCTTC	CASSQIGTHYGYTF
TRBV4-1	.	TRBJ2-1	.	TGCGCCAGCAGCCAAGATGGGAAAGAAACCTACAATGAGCAGTTCTTC	CASSQDGKETYNEQFF
TRBV6-5	.	TRBJ1-2	.	TGTGCCAGCAGTTCGGAGACTGCATATGGCTACACCTTC	CASSSETAYGYTF
TRBV28	TRBD2	TRBJ2-1	.	TGTGCCAGCAATCCCCGTGGGAGGGCCAGTCGCGCCTACAATGAGCAGTTCTTC	CASNPRGRASRAYNEQFF
TRBV5-4	.	TRBJ2-2	few	TGTGCCAGCAGCTTATGGGGGACCAACACCGGGGAGCTGTTTTTT	CASSLWGTNTGELFF
TRBV5-5	.	TRBJ2-7	.	TGTGCCAGCAGCTTGACATTGGGCTTCTACGAGCAGTACTTC	CASSLTLGFYEQYF